The 5 T cell receptor beta chains reported below all come from one sample, sequenced in a study of read filtering for tumor transcriptome and immune sequencing. The library was built from around 0.4 ug RNA with molecular barcoded adaptors for alpha/delta and beta/gamma chains. One entry per CDR3 protein results from TCRdb running MiXCR on the reads. The sample records 75,000 to 95,000 distinct CDR3 sequences, roughly 21% being singletons. The sample was a population of CD138-negative cells sorted from bone marrow. The source of these receptors is a donor at least 40 years old with multiple myeloma.

The chain links TRBV6-1 to TRBJ1-5; tentatively, D is TRBD1 (5 bases). The CDR3 spans 16 residues. The germline V gene encodes CDR1 MNHNS and CDR2 SASEGT. V dropped 0 bases and J dropped 6 bases, with 15 bases sitting between them. CDR3 sequence: CASSEAVAGWVQPQHF. The CDR3 region has the DNA TGTGCCAGCAGTGAAGCGGTGGCAGGGTGGGTTCAGCCCCAGCATTTT.

Note on this clonotype: A much larger clone is a single base away; this may be a read error. The CDR3 is CASRGTAQNEKPFF. The CDR3 DNA sequence: TGTGCCAGCAGGGGGACAGCACAAAATGAAAAACCGTTTTTT. The V call is TRBV12-3 or TRBV12-4, the J call TRBJ1-4; the match to TRBD1 covers 7 bases. The CDR3 is made up of 14 amino acids.

Turning to this clonotype: Its ends do not fully match the called genes, so a read error is possible. The rearrangement joins TRBV5-1 to TRBJ1-1; D gene unclear. The germline V gene encodes CDR1 SGHRS and CDR2 YFSETQ. The CDR3 extends over 16 amino acids. The CDR3 region is CASSPGPSGVNTEALF. DNA of the CDR3: TGCGCCAGCAGCCCAGGCCCGTCAGGCGTGAACACTGAAGCTCTCTTT.

V is TRBV5-1 and J is TRBJ1-1; unclear D gene. The CDR3 is 14 residues long. Germline CDR1 SGHRS, CDR2 YFSETQ. With 4 bases removed from V and 1 base from J, the gap between germline ends came to 11 bases. The CDR3 DNA reads TGCGCCAGCAGCGTGGCGCGTCAGAACACTGAAGCTTTCTTT. It is translated as CASSVARQNTEAFF. Drawing the rest from reference TRBV5-1 and TRBJ1-1, the complete variable domain is KAGVTQTPRYLIKTRGQQVTLSCSPISGHRSVSWYQQTPGQGLQFLFEYFSETQRNKGNFPGRFSGRQFSNSRSEMNVSTLELGDSALYLCASSVARQNTEAFFGQGTRLTVV.

This clonotype showed up just a few times. This chain links TRBV5-1 with TRBJ2-5; D gene ambiguous. Per germline, CDR1 SGHRS and CDR2 YFSETQ. V lost 2 bases, J lost 5 bases, and 10 bases lay in between. The CDR3 consists of 13 residues. The CDR3 loop reads CASSLHSMETQYF. The CDR3 DNA reads TGCGCCAGCAGCTTACATTCGATGGAGACCCAGTACTTC.